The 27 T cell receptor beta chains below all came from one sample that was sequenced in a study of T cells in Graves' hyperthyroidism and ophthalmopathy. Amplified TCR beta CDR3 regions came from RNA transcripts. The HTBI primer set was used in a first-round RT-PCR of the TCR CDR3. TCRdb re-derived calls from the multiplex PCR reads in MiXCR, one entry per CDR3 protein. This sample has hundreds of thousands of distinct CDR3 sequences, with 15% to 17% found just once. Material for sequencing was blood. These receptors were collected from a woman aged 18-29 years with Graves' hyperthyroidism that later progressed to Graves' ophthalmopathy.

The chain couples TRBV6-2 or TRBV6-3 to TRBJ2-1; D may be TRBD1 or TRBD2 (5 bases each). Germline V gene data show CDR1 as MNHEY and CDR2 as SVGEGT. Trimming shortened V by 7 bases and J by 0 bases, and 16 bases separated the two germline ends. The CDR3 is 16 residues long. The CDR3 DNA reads TGTGCCAGCACCAAAGCCGGGGCGAGCTCCTACAATGAGCAGTTCTTC. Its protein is CASTKAGASSYNEQFF.

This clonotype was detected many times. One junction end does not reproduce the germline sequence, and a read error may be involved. The CDR3 bases are TGCAGTGCCCGAAAAAGCTCCAACGAGCAGTACTTC. This sequence encodes CSARKSSNEQYF. This chain connects TRBV20-1 to TRBJ2-7; D is uncertain. Germline loops: CDR1 DFQATT, CDR2 SNEGSKA (reference sequence). The CDR3 loop spans 12 amino acids.

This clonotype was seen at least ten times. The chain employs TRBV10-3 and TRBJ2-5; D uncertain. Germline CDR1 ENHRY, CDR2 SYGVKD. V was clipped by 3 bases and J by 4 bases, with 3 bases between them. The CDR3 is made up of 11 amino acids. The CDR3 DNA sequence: TGTGCCATCAGTGATTTAGAGACCCAGTACTTC. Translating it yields CAISDLETQYF.

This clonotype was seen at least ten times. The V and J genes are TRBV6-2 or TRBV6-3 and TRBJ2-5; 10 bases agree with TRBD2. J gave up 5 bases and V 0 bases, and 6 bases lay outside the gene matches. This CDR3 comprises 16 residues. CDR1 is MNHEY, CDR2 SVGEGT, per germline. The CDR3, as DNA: TGTGCCAGCAGTTACTCGGGACTAGCGTTGGGCGAGACCCAGTACTTC. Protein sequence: CASSYSGLALGETQYF.

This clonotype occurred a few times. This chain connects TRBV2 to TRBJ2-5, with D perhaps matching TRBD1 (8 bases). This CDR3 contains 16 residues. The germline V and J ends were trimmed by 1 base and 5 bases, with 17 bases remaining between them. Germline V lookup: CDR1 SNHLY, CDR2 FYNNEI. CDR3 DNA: TGTGCCAGCAGTGAAGGCAGACAGGGGAGGGGGGAGACCCAGTACTTC. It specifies CASSEGRQGRGETQYF.

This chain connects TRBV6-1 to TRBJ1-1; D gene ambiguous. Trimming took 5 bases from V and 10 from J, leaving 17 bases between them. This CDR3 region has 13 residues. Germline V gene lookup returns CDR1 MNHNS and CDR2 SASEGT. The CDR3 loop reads CASSPDIISGAFF. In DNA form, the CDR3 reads TGTGCCAGCAGTCCCGACATTATATCTGGAGCTTTCTTT.

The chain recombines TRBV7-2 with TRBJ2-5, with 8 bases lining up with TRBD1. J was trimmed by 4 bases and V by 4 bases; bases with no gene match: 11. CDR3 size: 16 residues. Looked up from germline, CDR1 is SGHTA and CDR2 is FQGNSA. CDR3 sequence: CASSSYKDREGETQYF. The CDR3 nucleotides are TGTGCCAGCAGCTCTTACAAGGACAGGGAAGGAGAGACCCAGTACTTC. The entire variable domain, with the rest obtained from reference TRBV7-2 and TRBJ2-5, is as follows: GAGVSQSPSNKVTEKGKDVELRCDPISGHTALYWYRQSLGQGLEFLIYFQGNSAPDKSGLPSDRFSAERTGGSVSTLTIQRTQQEDSAVYLCASSSYKDREGETQYFGPGTRLLVL.

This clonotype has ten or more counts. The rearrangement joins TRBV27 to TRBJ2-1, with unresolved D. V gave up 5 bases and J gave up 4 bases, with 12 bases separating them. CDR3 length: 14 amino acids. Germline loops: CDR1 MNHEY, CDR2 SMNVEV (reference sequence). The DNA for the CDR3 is TGTGCCAGCAGTCCATTTCAGTTATACAATGAGCAGTTCTTC. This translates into CASSPFQLYNEQFF.

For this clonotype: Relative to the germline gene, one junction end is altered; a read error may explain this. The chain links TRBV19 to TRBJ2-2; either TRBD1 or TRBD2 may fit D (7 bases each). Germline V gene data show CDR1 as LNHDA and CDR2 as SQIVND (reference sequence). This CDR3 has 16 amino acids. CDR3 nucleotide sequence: TGTGCCGGTAGTATGTTGTCAGGGGGAGGGACCGGGGAGCTGTTTTTT. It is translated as CAGSMLSGGGTGELFF.

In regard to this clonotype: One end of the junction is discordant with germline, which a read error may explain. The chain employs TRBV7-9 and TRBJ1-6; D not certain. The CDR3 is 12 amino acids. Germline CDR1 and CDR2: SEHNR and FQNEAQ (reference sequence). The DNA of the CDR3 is TGTGCCAGCAGCCAAGCAAATTCACCCCTCCGCTTT. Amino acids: CASSQANSPLRF.

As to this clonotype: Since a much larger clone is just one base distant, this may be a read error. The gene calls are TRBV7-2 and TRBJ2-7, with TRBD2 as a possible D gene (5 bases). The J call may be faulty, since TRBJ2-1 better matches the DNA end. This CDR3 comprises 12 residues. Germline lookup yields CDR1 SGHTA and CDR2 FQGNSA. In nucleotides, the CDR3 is TGTGCCAGCGGACTGTTCTCCTACGAGCAGTTCTTC. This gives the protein CASGLFSYEQFF.

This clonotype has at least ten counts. CDR3 loop: CASRGEGSNQPQHF. The CDR3 DNA follows: TGTGCCAGCCGAGGGGAGGGTAGCAATCAGCCCCAGCATTTT. The chain links TRBV6-2 or TRBV6-3 to TRBJ1-5; D may be TRBD1 (5 bases). This CDR3 contains 14 residues. CDR1 and CDR2 (germline): MNHEY, SVGEGT. V lost 8 bases and J lost 0, with 11 bases in between.

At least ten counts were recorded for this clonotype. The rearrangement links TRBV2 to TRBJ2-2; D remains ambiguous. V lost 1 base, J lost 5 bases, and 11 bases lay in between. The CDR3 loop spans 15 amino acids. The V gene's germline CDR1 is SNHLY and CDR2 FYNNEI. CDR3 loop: CASSEVRTSTGELFF. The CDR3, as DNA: TGTGCCAGCAGTGAAGTCAGAACCTCAACCGGGGAGCTGTTTTTT.

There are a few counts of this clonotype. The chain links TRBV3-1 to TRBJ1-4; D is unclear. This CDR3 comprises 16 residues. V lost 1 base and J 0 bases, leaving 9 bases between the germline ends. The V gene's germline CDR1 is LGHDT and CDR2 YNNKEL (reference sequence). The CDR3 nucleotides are TGTGCCAGCAGCCAAGGATGGGGTGCAACTAATGAAAAACTGTTTTTT. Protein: CASSQGWGATNEKLFF.

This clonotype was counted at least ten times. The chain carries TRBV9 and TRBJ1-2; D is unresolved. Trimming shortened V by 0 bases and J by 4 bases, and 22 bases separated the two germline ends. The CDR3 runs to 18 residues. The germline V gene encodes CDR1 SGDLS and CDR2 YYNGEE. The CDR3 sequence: CASSVEKEIDRSSYGYTF. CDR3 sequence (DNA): TGTGCCAGCAGCGTAGAGAAGGAGATCGACCGTTCTAGCTATGGCTACACCTTC.

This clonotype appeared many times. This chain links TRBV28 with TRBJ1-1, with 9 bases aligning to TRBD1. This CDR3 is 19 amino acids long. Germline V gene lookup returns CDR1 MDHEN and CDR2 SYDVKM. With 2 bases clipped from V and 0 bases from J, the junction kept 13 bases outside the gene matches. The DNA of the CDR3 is TGTGCCAGCAGTTTAGGGAGGGGACAGGGCCTAAACCTGAACACTGAAGCTTTCTTT. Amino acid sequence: CASSLGRGQGLNLNTEAFF.

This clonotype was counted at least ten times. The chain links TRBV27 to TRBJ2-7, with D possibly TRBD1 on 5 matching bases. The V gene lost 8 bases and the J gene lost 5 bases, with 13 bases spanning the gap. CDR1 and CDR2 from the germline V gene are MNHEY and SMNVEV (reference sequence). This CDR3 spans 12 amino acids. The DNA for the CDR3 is TGTGCCAGCCAGGCAGGGTTGAACGAGCAGTACTTC. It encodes CASQAGLNEQYF.

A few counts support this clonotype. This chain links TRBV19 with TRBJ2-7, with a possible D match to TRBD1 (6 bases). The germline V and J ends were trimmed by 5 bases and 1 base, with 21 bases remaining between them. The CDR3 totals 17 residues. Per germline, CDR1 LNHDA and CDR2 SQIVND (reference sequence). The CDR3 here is CASSATPKDSFSYEQYF. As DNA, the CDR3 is TGTGCCAGTAGTGCCACCCCCAAGGACAGTTTTTCCTACGAGCAGTACTTC.

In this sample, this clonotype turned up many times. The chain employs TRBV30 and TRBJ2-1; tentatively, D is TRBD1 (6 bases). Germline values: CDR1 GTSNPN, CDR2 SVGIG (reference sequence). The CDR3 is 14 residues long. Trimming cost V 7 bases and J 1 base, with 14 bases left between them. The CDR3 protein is CASDTGKSYNEQFF. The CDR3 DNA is TGTGCCTCGGATACAGGGAAGTCCTACAATGAGCAGTTCTTC.

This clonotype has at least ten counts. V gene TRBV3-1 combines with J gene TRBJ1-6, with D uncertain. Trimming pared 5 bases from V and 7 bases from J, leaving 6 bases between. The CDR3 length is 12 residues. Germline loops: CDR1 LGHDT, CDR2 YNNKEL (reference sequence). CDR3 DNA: TGTGCCAGCAGCTATTTGAATTCACCCCTCCACTTT. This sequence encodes CASSYLNSPLHF. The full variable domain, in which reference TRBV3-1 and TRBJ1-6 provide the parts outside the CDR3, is DTAVSQTPKYLVTQMGNDKSIKCEQNLGHDTMYWYKQDSKKFLKIMFSYNNKELIINETVPNRFSPKSPDKAHLNLHINSLELGDSAVYFCASSYLNSPLHFGNGTRLTVT.

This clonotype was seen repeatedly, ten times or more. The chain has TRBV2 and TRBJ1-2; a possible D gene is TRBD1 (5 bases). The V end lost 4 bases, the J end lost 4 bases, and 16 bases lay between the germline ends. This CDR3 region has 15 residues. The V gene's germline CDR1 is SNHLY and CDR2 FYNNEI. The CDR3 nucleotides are TGTGCCAGCAGTGCGGACCAGGGATCGGGCTATGGCTACACCTTC. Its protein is CASSADQGSGYGYTF.

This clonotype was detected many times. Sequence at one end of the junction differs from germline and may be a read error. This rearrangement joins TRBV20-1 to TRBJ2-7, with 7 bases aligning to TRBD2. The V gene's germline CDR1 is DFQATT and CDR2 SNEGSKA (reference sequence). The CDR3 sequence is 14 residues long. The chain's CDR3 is CSAGENGRNYEQYF. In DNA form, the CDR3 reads TGCAGTGCTGGAGAGAACGGGAGGAACTACGAGCAGTACTTC.

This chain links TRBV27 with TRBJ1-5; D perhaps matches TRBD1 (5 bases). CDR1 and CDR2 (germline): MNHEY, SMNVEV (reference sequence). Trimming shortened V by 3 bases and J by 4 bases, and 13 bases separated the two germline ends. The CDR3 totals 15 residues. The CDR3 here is CASSFRRGGNQPQHF. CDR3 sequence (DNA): TGTGCCAGCAGTTTCAGGCGGGGGGGGAATCAGCCCCAGCATTTT.

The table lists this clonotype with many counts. This chain's CDR3 is CSATQGVRETQYF. The CDR3 bases are TGCAGTGCTACCCAGGGAGTTAGAGAGACCCAGTACTTC. V gene TRBV20-1 combines with J gene TRBJ2-5, with D perhaps assigned TRBD1 or TRBD2 (5 bases each). Trimming shortened V by 4 bases and J by 4 bases, and 13 bases separated the two germline ends. Germline V gene lookup returns CDR1 DFQATT and CDR2 SNEGSKA (reference sequence). This CDR3 is built from 13 residues.

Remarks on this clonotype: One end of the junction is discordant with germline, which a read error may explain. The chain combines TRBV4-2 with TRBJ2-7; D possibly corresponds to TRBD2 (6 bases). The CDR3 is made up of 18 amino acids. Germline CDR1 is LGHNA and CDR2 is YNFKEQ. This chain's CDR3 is CASSQVTETRGTSYKQYF. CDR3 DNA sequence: TGTGCCAGCAGCCAAGTAACAGAGACTAGAGGTACCTCCTACAAGCAGTACTTC.

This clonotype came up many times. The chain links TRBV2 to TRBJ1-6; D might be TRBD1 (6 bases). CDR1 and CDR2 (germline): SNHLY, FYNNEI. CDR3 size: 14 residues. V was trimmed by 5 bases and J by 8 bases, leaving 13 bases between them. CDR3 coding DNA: TGTGCCAGCAGTTATACAGGGAGGGATTCACCCCTCCACTTT. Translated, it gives CASSYTGRDSPLHF.

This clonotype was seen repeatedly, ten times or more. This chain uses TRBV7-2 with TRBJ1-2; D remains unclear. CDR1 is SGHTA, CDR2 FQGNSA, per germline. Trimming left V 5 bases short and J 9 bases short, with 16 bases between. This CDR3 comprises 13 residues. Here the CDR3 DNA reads TGTGCCAGCAGCGGAGAGCGTTTGTGGCGCTACACCTTC. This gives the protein CASSGERLWRYTF.